This is a list of T cell receptor beta chains from one sample in a study of control samples from healthy donors and cancer patients. The data were produced by immunoSEQ multiplex PCR, yet TCRdb's version contains in-frame clones alone and is incomplete. The table lists tens of thousands of clones, around nine tenths of them singletons. The sample taken for sequencing was PBMCs. Receptors originate from a man aged 50-60 years with head and neck cancer. The CDR3 runs from the conserved cysteine through the conserved F or W. Each record gives: J gene, V gene, D gene, clone size, CDR3 DNA, CDR3 protein. D genes are given only for firm matches. Size tells how often a clone was seen (once, few, many) or the class of an expanded clone, and some rows leave it out.

J gene: TRBJ1-1
V gene: TRBV11-2
D gene: TRBD1
clone size: .
CDR3 DNA: TGTGCCAGCAGCTTACTAGGACAGGGTGCGGGGGAAGCTTTCTTT
CDR3 protein: CASSLLGQGAGEAFF

J gene: TRBJ2-5
V gene: TRBV2
D gene: TRBD2
clone size: .
CDR3 DNA: TGTGCCAGCAAGGCAGGGAGGGTGGAGACCCAGTACTTC
CDR3 protein: CASKAGRVETQYF

J gene: TRBJ1-1
V gene: TRBV19
D gene: TRBD1
clone size: .
CDR3 DNA: TGTGCCAGTAGTATAGGGCAGGGACAGCACATTGAAGCTTTCTTT
CDR3 protein: CASSIGQGQHIEAFF

J gene: TRBJ2-2
V gene: TRBV5-1
D gene: .
clone size: .
CDR3 DNA: TGCGCCAGCAGCGACGGGCTGACCGGGGAGCTGTTTTTT
CDR3 protein: CASSDGLTGELFF

J gene: TRBJ2-4
V gene: TRBV12-5
D gene: .
clone size: .
CDR3 DNA: TGTGCTAGTGGTTTGAGCCGGGAAAGTCAGTACTTC
CDR3 protein: CASGLSRESQYF

J gene: TRBJ1-4
V gene: TRBV11-2
D gene: .
clone size: .
CDR3 DNA: TGTGCCAGCAGCTCTCAACGGGTTAATGAAAAACTGTTTTTT
CDR3 protein: CASSSQRVNEKLFF

J gene: TRBJ1-4
V gene: TRBV28
D gene: .
clone size: .
CDR3 DNA: TGTGCCAGCAGGTCAAGCCGGGGGGAAAAACTGTTTTTT
CDR3 protein: CASRSSRGEKLFF

J gene: TRBJ2-7
V gene: TRBV13
D gene: .
clone size: once
CDR3 DNA: TGTGCCAGCAGCTTAGGGGGCGAGCAGTACTTC
CDR3 protein: CASSLGGEQYF

J gene: TRBJ2-7
V gene: TRBV21-1
D gene: .
clone size: .
CDR3 DNA: TGTGCCAGCAGCAAAGAGGGCCCTTACGAGCAGTACTTC
CDR3 protein: CASSKEGPYEQYF

J gene: TRBJ2-7
V gene: TRBV5-5
D gene: TRBD1
clone size: few
CDR3 DNA: TGTGCCAGCAGCCCAGGGACAGACCATTTCTCCTACGAGCAGTACTTC
CDR3 protein: CASSPGTDHFSYEQYF

J gene: TRBJ2-7
V gene: TRBV7-2
D gene: .
clone size: once
CDR3 DNA: TGTGCCAGCAGCTTAGGAACCGAAACAGGGACCTACGAGCAGTACTTC
CDR3 protein: CASSLGTETGTYEQYF

J gene: TRBJ2-2
V gene: TRBV5-1
D gene: TRBD2
clone size: .
CDR3 DNA: TGCGCCAGCAGCTGGGCCCTAGCGGGAGGAGTCACGAACACCGGGGAGCTGTTTTTT
CDR3 protein: CASSWALAGGVTNTGELFF

J gene: TRBJ2-7
V gene: TRBV2
D gene: TRBD2
clone size: .
CDR3 DNA: TGTGCCAGCAGGCCGGGACTAGGGGATCTAGGTGAGCAGTACTTC
CDR3 protein: CASRPGLGDLGEQYF

J gene: TRBJ2-1
V gene: TRBV9
D gene: .
clone size: .
CDR3 DNA: TGTGCCAGCAGCGTAGAGGGGTATGAGCAGTTCTTC
CDR3 protein: CASSVEGYEQFF

J gene: TRBJ1-2
V gene: TRBV13
D gene: .
clone size: .
CDR3 DNA: TGTGCCAGCAGCGAAACAGGGAAATATGGCTACACCTTC
CDR3 protein: CASSETGKYGYTF

J gene: TRBJ2-7
V gene: TRBV7-2
D gene: TRBD2
clone size: .
CDR3 DNA: TGTGCCAGCAGCTTAGAAAGCGGGCTAGCGGGCATAGCCGAGCAGTACTTC
CDR3 protein: CASSLESGLAGIAEQYF

J gene: TRBJ2-1
V gene: TRBV5-4
D gene: TRBD2
clone size: .
CDR3 DNA: TGTGCCAGCAGCCTCCCACTAGCGGGAGCCCAGGGGAATGAGCAGTTCTTC
CDR3 protein: CASSLPLAGAQGNEQFF

J gene: TRBJ2-3
V gene: TRBV28
D gene: .
clone size: .
CDR3 DNA: TGTGCCAGCAGCGGGACGACATTCCTAGATACGCAGTATTTT
CDR3 protein: CASSGTTFLDTQYF

J gene: TRBJ1-5
V gene: TRBV12-3/TRBV12-4
D gene: .
clone size: .
CDR3 DNA: TGTGCCAGCAGACCTTCCGACGGCCAGCCCCAGCATTTT
CDR3 protein: CASRPSDGQPQHF

J gene: TRBJ2-3
V gene: TRBV18
D gene: TRBD2
clone size: .
CDR3 DNA: TGTGCCAGCTCACCATATATAAGCGGGGGGCTTAGCACAGATACGCAGTATTTT
CDR3 protein: CASSPYISGGLSTDTQYF

J gene: TRBJ2-3
V gene: TRBV7-2
D gene: .
clone size: .
CDR3 DNA: TGTGCCAGCAGCCGCCTCGGGATGGGGAGACGGGTAGATACGCAGTATTTT
CDR3 protein: CASSRLGMGRRVDTQYF

J gene: TRBJ2-7
V gene: TRBV30
D gene: TRBD2
clone size: .
CDR3 DNA: TGTGCCTGTTTACGAGGGGAGGGATACGAGCAGTACTTC
CDR3 protein: CACLRGEGYEQYF

J gene: TRBJ2-6
V gene: TRBV7-3
D gene: .
clone size: .
CDR3 DNA: TGTGCCAGCAGCTTAACTGGGGCCAACGTCCTGACTTTC
CDR3 protein: CASSLTGANVLTF

J gene: TRBJ1-2
V gene: TRBV10-3
D gene: TRBD1
clone size: .
CDR3 DNA: TGTGCCATCAGTGAGGGCAGGGGGAAGCATGGCTACACCTTC
CDR3 protein: CAISEGRGKHGYTF

J gene: TRBJ2-1
V gene: TRBV7-3
D gene: TRBD1
clone size: .
CDR3 DNA: TGTGCCAGCAGCTTATCAGGGGGCCTCGGTAATGAGCAGTTCTTC
CDR3 protein: CASSLSGGLGNEQFF

J gene: TRBJ2-5
V gene: TRBV9
D gene: TRBD2
clone size: .
CDR3 DNA: TGTGCCAGCAGCGTACTCGGGGGCAGCGGGAGGGCCGAGACCCAGTACTTC
CDR3 protein: CASSVLGGSGRAETQYF

J gene: TRBJ2-3
V gene: TRBV7-9
D gene: TRBD2
clone size: once
CDR3 DNA: TGTGCCAGCAGCTTTTCTAGCGGTAGCACAGATACGCAGTATTTT
CDR3 protein: CASSFSSGSTDTQYF

J gene: TRBJ2-7
V gene: TRBV3-1/TRBV3-2
D gene: .
clone size: .
CDR3 DNA: TGTGCCAGCAGCCGAGGGACATACTACCCCGAGCAGTACTTC
CDR3 protein: CASSRGTYYPEQYF

J gene: TRBJ1-1
V gene: TRBV5-6
D gene: .
clone size: .
CDR3 DNA: TGTGCCAGCAGGGACACCATGAACACTGAAGCTTTCTTT
CDR3 protein: CASRDTMNTEAFF

J gene: TRBJ2-3
V gene: TRBV10-3
D gene: .
clone size: .
CDR3 DNA: TGTGCCATCAGAGGTGGGGGCACAGATACGCAGTATTTT
CDR3 protein: CAIRGGGTDTQYF

J gene: TRBJ1-1
V gene: TRBV28
D gene: .
clone size: .
CDR3 DNA: TGTGCCAGCAGTCGCCCTAGGACCCTCCTAGACAGGAAGAACACTGAAGCTTTCTTT
CDR3 protein: CASSRPRTLLDRKNTEAFF

J gene: TRBJ2-5
V gene: TRBV27
D gene: .
clone size: .
CDR3 DNA: TGTGCCAGCAGCTGGGGCCCTGTGGAGACCCAGTACTTC
CDR3 protein: CASSWGPVETQYF

J gene: TRBJ2-6
V gene: TRBV19
D gene: .
clone size: .
CDR3 DNA: TGTGCCAGTAGTATCCCGAGCTCTGGGGCCAACGTCCTGACTTTC
CDR3 protein: CASSIPSSGANVLTF

J gene: TRBJ2-4
V gene: TRBV5-1
D gene: TRBD1
clone size: .
CDR3 DNA: TGCGCCAGCAGCCGCACAGGGACAGAAAAAAACATTCAGTACTTC
CDR3 protein: CASSRTGTEKNIQYF

J gene: TRBJ2-2
V gene: TRBV10-3
D gene: .
clone size: .
CDR3 DNA: TGTGCCATCATCGGGACCCTGGTTGGAACCGGGGAGCTGTTTTTT
CDR3 protein: CAIIGTLVGTGELFF

J gene: TRBJ2-3
V gene: TRBV27
D gene: TRBD2
clone size: .
CDR3 DNA: TGTGCCAGCAGTCGGCTAGCGGGCGTGGGAGATACGCAGTATTTT
CDR3 protein: CASSRLAGVGDTQYF

J gene: TRBJ2-5
V gene: TRBV13
D gene: .
clone size: .
CDR3 DNA: TGTGCCAGCAGCTTAGCCTCATGGGGGGTGGAGACCCAGTACTTC
CDR3 protein: CASSLASWGVETQYF

J gene: TRBJ2-2
V gene: TRBV7-2
D gene: TRBD2
clone size: .
CDR3 DNA: TGTGCCAGCAGTATAAGCGGGGGGAGAACCGGGGAGCTGTTTTTT
CDR3 protein: CASSISGGRTGELFF

J gene: TRBJ2-1
V gene: TRBV28
D gene: TRBD2
clone size: .
CDR3 DNA: TGTGCCTCCGGGGGGTCGAGCTCCTACAATGAGCAGTTCTTC
CDR3 protein: CASGGSSSYNEQFF

J gene: TRBJ1-2
V gene: TRBV7-7
D gene: .
clone size: .
CDR3 DNA: TGTGCTAGCAGCTTAGCTGGGCTCGCGCATGGCTACACCTTC
CDR3 protein: CASSLAGLAHGYTF

J gene: TRBJ2-3
V gene: TRBV3-1/TRBV3-2
D gene: .
clone size: .
CDR3 DNA: TGTGCCAGCAGCCAAGATCATGGAGCGGCTGGCACAGATACGCAGTATTTT
CDR3 protein: CASSQDHGAAGTDTQYF

J gene: TRBJ2-7
V gene: TRBV6-5
D gene: .
clone size: .
CDR3 DNA: TGTGCCAGCAGCCTAAACCGGGACTTCCTCTACGAGCAGTACTTC
CDR3 protein: CASSLNRDFLYEQYF

J gene: TRBJ2-2
V gene: TRBV28
D gene: .
clone size: .
CDR3 DNA: TGTGCCAGCAGTCATGGCGGTGGGGGAAACACCGGGGAGCTGTTTTTT
CDR3 protein: CASSHGGGGNTGELFF

J gene: TRBJ1-5
V gene: TRBV5-1
D gene: .
clone size: .
CDR3 DNA: TGCGCCAGCAGCTTGGAACAGGGTCATCAGCCCCAGCATTTT
CDR3 protein: CASSLEQGHQPQHF

J gene: TRBJ2-1
V gene: TRBV5-4
D gene: .
clone size: .
CDR3 DNA: TGTGCCAGCAGCTCCCCGACTGAGAGCTCCTACAATGAGCAGTTCTTC
CDR3 protein: CASSSPTESSYNEQFF

J gene: TRBJ1-1
V gene: TRBV5-4
D gene: .
clone size: .
CDR3 DNA: TGTGCCAGCAGCTTTCAACAGCTGAACACTGAAGCTTTCTTT
CDR3 protein: CASSFQQLNTEAFF

J gene: TRBJ2-2
V gene: TRBV9
D gene: TRBD2
clone size: .
CDR3 DNA: TGTGCCAGCAGCGTAGCTCCCCTAGCGGGGGACCTCACCGGGGAGCTGTTTTTT
CDR3 protein: CASSVAPLAGDLTGELFF

J gene: TRBJ2-3
V gene: TRBV18
D gene: TRBD2
clone size: .
CDR3 DNA: TGTGCCAGCTCACCATCGGGACTAGCGGGGGGGCTTGGGACAGATACGCAGTATTTT
CDR3 protein: CASSPSGLAGGLGTDTQYF

J gene: TRBJ1-1
V gene: TRBV27
D gene: .
clone size: few
CDR3 DNA: TGTGCCAGCAGTTTTGCCAGGGCGACTGAAGCTTTCTTT
CDR3 protein: CASSFARATEAFF

J gene: TRBJ1-5
V gene: TRBV12-3/TRBV12-4
D gene: .
clone size: .
CDR3 DNA: TGTGCCAGCAGTTTCGGTGGGGGTCAGCCCCAGCATTTT
CDR3 protein: CASSFGGGQPQHF

J gene: TRBJ2-1
V gene: TRBV6-2/TRBV6-3
D gene: .
clone size: .
CDR3 DNA: TGTGCCAGCAGTTACACGAGGAGCTCCTACAATGAGCAGTTCTTC
CDR3 protein: CASSYTRSSYNEQFF

J gene: TRBJ2-2
V gene: TRBV19
D gene: TRBD1
clone size: .
CDR3 DNA: TGTGCCAGTAGTTACCCCAGGGGGCGAGAGACCGGGGAGCTGTTTTTT
CDR3 protein: CASSYPRGRETGELFF

J gene: TRBJ2-7
V gene: TRBV2
D gene: .
clone size: .
CDR3 DNA: TGTGCCAGCAGTGAATTTGCAGAATACGAGCAGTACTTC
CDR3 protein: CASSEFAEYEQYF

J gene: TRBJ2-7
V gene: TRBV5-4
D gene: TRBD2
clone size: .
CDR3 DNA: TGTGCCAGCAGCTTGGCCGGGACTAGCGGCGAGCAGTACTTC
CDR3 protein: CASSLAGTSGEQYF

J gene: TRBJ2-7
V gene: TRBV19
D gene: TRBD1
clone size: .
CDR3 DNA: TGTGCCAGTAGTACCTGGGGACAGGGGGCTTCCTACGAGCAGTACTTC
CDR3 protein: CASSTWGQGASYEQYF

J gene: TRBJ2-7
V gene: TRBV4-1
D gene: .
clone size: few
CDR3 DNA: TGCGCCAGCAGCCAAGGAGACAGCCCTACAGAGCAGTACTTC
CDR3 protein: CASSQGDSPTEQYF

J gene: TRBJ2-2
V gene: TRBV10-2
D gene: .
clone size: once
CDR3 DNA: TGCGCCAGCAACCGGGATTTTCCCTTCCCTTCACTCCCGAACACCGGGGAGCTGTTTTTT
CDR3 protein: CASNRDFPFPSLPNTGELFF

J gene: TRBJ2-3
V gene: TRBV5-8
D gene: .
clone size: .
CDR3 DNA: TGTGCCAGCAGCTTGGCGGAAAATACGCAGTATTTT
CDR3 protein: CASSLAENTQYF